In its sample, the clone carrying this T cell receptor (beta chain) was seen many times. The antigen remains undetermined. This sample was included in a study of CD8 T cells in ankylosing spondylitis. Study-level results: Some motif variants were previously reported in reactive arthritis synovial fluid and blood.

TCRdb re-analysed the 5' RACE reads in MiXCR, keeping a single row per CDR3 protein. The sample contains tens of thousands of distinct CDR3 sequences, approximately 5% of which appear only once. J lost 3 bases, V lost 6 bases, and 7 bases had no gene match. Germline V gene lookup returns CDR1 MNHNS and CDR2 SASEGT. This CDR3 comprises 15 residues. The TCR comes from a male donor with ankylosing spondylitis or in good health (not recorded which). The chain carries TRBV6-1 and TRBJ2-1, with 8 nucleotides matching TRBD2. Sequences were obtained from blood, either unsorted or a sorted T cell fraction (not recorded which). The CDR3 DNA reads as TGTGCCAGCAGGGAGGGACTAGGTCTCTACAATGAGCAGTTCTTC. Protein: CASREGLGLYNEQFF.